The 28 T cell receptor beta chains listed next were all sequenced from one sample in a study of cytomegalovirus exposure and HLA in healthy donors. PCR involved 60 Vbeta and 13 Jbeta primers. This table comes from immunoSEQ multiplex PCR, and its TCRdb copy is limited to in-frame clones, with some not included. The sample has 100,000 to 150,000 clones; approximately 71% are singletons. Specimen: PBMCs. The receptors derive from an older woman in good health and CMV-seronegative.

V and J are TRBV28 and TRBJ1-2; no clear D gene. Germline loops: CDR1 MDHEN, CDR2 SYDVKM. V was trimmed by 10 bases and J by 1 base, leaving 4 bases between them. The CDR3 length is 10 residues. Written as DNA, the CDR3 is TGTGCCACCTATAACTATGGCTACACCTTC. Translating it yields CATYNYGYTF.

In this sample, this clone turned up once. This chain links TRBV19 with TRBJ2-3; TRBD2 agrees at 7 bases. The CDR3 length is 15 residues. CDR1 and CDR2 (germline): LNHDA, SQIVND (reference sequence). The V segment lost 5 bases and the J segment 3 bases; nucleotides outside the gene matches: 8. The CDR3 region is CASSPRGGSTDTQYF. For the CDR3, the DNA is TGTGCCAGTAGTCCTCGCGGCGGGAGTACAGATACGCAGTATTTT.

The J gene is TRBJ2-2, the V gene TRBV10-2; 12 nucleotides line up with TRBD2. Germline V lookup: CDR1 WSHSY, CDR2 SAAADI. This CDR3 has 14 amino acids. The ends lost 6 bases at V and 5 bases at J; junction bases unmatched: 1. This CDR3 reads CASRLAGGTGELFF. The CDR3 DNA reads as TGCGCCAGCAGACTAGCGGGAGGTACCGGGGAGCTGTTTTTT.

This chain joins TRBV9 and TRBJ2-2; 10 nucleotides match TRBD2. V lost 4 bases to trimming and J lost 1 base; unmatched junction nucleotides: 4. Germline values: CDR1 SGDLS, CDR2 YYNGEE. The CDR3 covers 16 residues. CDR3 in DNA: TGTGCCAGCAGCTTAGGACTAGCGGAGAACACCGGGGAGCTGTTTTTT. Translated: CASSLGLAENTGELFF.

This clone was seen a single time. The J gene is TRBJ2-1, the V gene TRBV7-3, with TRBD2 identical over 8 bases. The germline CDR1 and CDR2 sequences are SGHTA and FQGTGA. The CDR3 consists of 14 residues. J was trimmed by 5 bases and V by 5 bases; bases with no gene match: 5. CDR3 residues: CASSLGLVNNEQFF. In DNA, the CDR3 is TGTGCCAGCAGCCTGGGACTAGTTAACAATGAGCAGTTCTTC. Complete variable domain (other parts from reference TRBV7-3 and TRBJ2-1): GAGVSQTPSNKVTEKGKYVELRCDPISGHTALYWYRQSLGQGPEFLIYFQGTGAADDSGLPNDRFFAVRPEGSVSTLKIQRTERGDSAVYLCASSLGLVNNEQFFGPGTRLTVL.

V gene TRBV19 combines with J gene TRBJ1-2; maybe TRBD1 (6 bases). Trimming removed 7 bases at V and 0 bases at J, with 21 bases between. Germline CDR1 and CDR2: LNHDA and SQIVND (reference sequence). The CDR3 covers 17 residues. The CDR3 reads CASTTGGRADSNYGYTF. CDR3 DNA sequence: TGTGCCAGTACCACGGGGGGCAGGGCGGACTCTAACTATGGCTACACCTTC. Full variable domain (missing parts from reference TRBV19 and TRBJ1-2): DGGITQSPKYLFRKEGQNVTLSCEQNLNHDAMYWYRQDPGQGLRLIYYSQIVNDFQKGDIAEGYSVSREKKESFPLTVTSAQKNPTAFYLCASTTGGRADSNYGYTFGSGTRLTVV.

The rearrangement links TRBV2 to TRBJ1-5; 8 nucleotides agree with TRBD1. V lost 6 bases to trimming and J lost 10 bases; unmatched junction nucleotides: 8. This CDR3 has 13 residues. Looked up from germline, CDR1 is SNHLY and CDR2 is FYNNEI. As DNA, the CDR3 is TGTGCCAGCAGGGGGACAGGTAGTACTCCCCAGCATTTT. Amino acid sequence: CASRGTGSTPQHF.

This clone was seen a handful of times. CDR3 residues: CASSLTETGIEQFF. CDR3 in DNA: TGTGCCAGCAGTCTTACCGAGACAGGGATTGAGCAGTTCTTC. The V gene is TRBV27, the J gene TRBJ2-1, with 7 positions matching TRBD1. The CDR3 has 14 residues. CDR1 MNHEY and CDR2 SMNVEV come from the germline V gene (reference sequence). The ends lost 5 bases at V and 9 bases at J; junction bases unmatched: 10.

The chain has TRBV28 and TRBJ2-1, with D possibly matching TRBD2 (5 bases). V lost 4 bases and J lost 0, with 13 bases in between. The CDR3 sequence is 16 residues long. In germline, CDR1 is MDHEN, CDR2 SYDVKM. CDR3: CASSSWTHSSYNEQFF. The CDR3 DNA follows: TGTGCCAGCAGTTCATGGACTCATAGCTCCTACAATGAGCAGTTCTTC. The whole variable domain, remainder taken from reference TRBV28 and TRBJ2-1, is DVKVTQSSRYLVKRTGEKVFLECVQDMDHENMFWYRQDPGLGLRLIYFSYDVKMKEKGDIPEGYSVSREKKERFSLILESASTNQTSMYLCASSSWTHSSYNEQFFGPGTRLTVL.

As for this clone: Other DNA sequences within the sample encode an identical CDR3. The chain has TRBV27 and TRBJ1-1; 8 bases align to TRBD1. Germline V CDR1 and CDR2: MNHEY, SMNVEV (reference sequence). There are 14 residues in the CDR3. V was clipped by 6 bases and J by 5 bases; unmatched bases: 8. This CDR3 is CASSLRTGGTEAFF. CDR3 coding DNA: TGTGCCAGCAGCCTCCGAACAGGGGGGACTGAAGCTTTCTTT.

This clone was counted a few times. The V and J genes are TRBV7-6 and TRBJ2-2; possibly TRBD1 for D (5 bases). The V and J ends lost 5 bases and 0 bases respectively, with 10 bases between them. Germline lookup yields CDR1 SGHVS and CDR2 FNYEAQ. This CDR3 has 15 amino acids. DNA of the CDR3: TGTGCCAGCAGCCGGACACCCACGAACACCGGGGAGCTGTTTTTT. It translates to CASSRTPTNTGELFF.

This clone came up once. V and J are TRBV5-1 and TRBJ2-7, with 10 nucleotides matching TRBD2. With 0 bases clipped from V and 6 bases from J, the junction kept 6 bases outside the gene matches. CDR1 and CDR2 from the germline V gene are SGHRS and YFSETQ. The CDR3 is 15 residues long. In DNA form, the CDR3 reads TGCGCCAGCAGCTTGGCGCCTAGCGGGAGTGTCGAGCAGTACTTC. Its protein is CASSLAPSGSVEQYF.

The V and J genes are TRBV15 and TRBJ2-3; D perhaps matches TRBD1 (6 bases). The CDR3 contains 16 residues. The ends were cut back, 0 bases at V and 4 bases at J, with 14 bases in the middle. The germline gives CDR1 LNHNV, CDR2 YYDKDF (reference sequence). CDR3 residues: CATSRDARGRADTQYF. The CDR3 bases are TGTGCCACCAGCAGAGACGCCAGGGGAAGAGCAGATACGCAGTATTTT.

This chain uses TRBV30 with TRBJ2-7; 11 bases are a match to TRBD2. V gave up 2 bases and J gave up 7 bases; unmatched junction bases: 10. This CDR3 contains 15 residues. Germline CDR1 GTSNPN, CDR2 SVGIG (reference sequence). The CDR3 DNA is TGTGCCTGGAGTTTGTGGACTAGCGGGTTCGCAGAGCAGTACTTC. It specifies CAWSLWTSGFAEQYF.

The V and J genes are TRBV10-3 and TRBJ2-1, with a possible D match to TRBD2 (6 bases). CDR3 length: 13 amino acids. Per germline, CDR1 ENHRY and CDR2 SYGVKD. V shed 10 bases and J shed 2 bases, with 12 bases lying between them. CDR3 coding DNA: TGTGCCACTAGACTAGATCCCTACAATGAGCAGTTCTTC. It yields the protein CATRLDPYNEQFF.

This chain connects TRBV19 to TRBJ2-7, with 7 bases that match TRBD1. After removal of 9 bases from V and 0 bases from J, the junction contained 5 bases not matched to a gene. Germline V gives CDR1 LNHDA, CDR2 SQIVND (reference sequence). The CDR3 has 13 amino acids. The CDR3 is CASRDRASYEQYF. CDR3 nucleotide sequence: TGTGCCAGCCGGGACAGAGCCTCCTACGAGCAGTACTTC.

This chain uses TRBV7-3 with TRBJ2-5; TRBD2 matches 16 bases. Germline lookup yields CDR1 SGHTA and CDR2 FQGTGA. This CDR3 has 18 residues. Losses at the gene ends were 2 bases for V and 5 bases for J; bases not matched to a gene: 8. In nucleotides, the CDR3 is TGTGCCAGCAGCTTATCCCCGGGACTAGCGGGGGGGCGGGAGACCCAGTACTTC. Its translation: CASSLSPGLAGGRETQYF. The whole variable domain, filled in from reference TRBV7-3 and TRBJ2-5, reads GAGVSQTPSNKVTEKGKYVELRCDPISGHTALYWYRQSLGQGPEFLIYFQGTGAADDSGLPNDRFFAVRPEGSVSTLKIQRTERGDSAVYLCASSLSPGLAGGRETQYFGPGTRLLVL.

The J gene is TRBJ2-5, the V gene TRBV7-2, with 14 bases aligning to TRBD2. The J call may be in error: the DNA end matches TRBJ2-7 better. This CDR3 is 15 amino acids long. Per germline, CDR1 SGHTA and CDR2 FQGNSA. CDR3: CASSMGLAGVGEQYF. For the CDR3, the DNA is TGTGCCAGCAGCATGGGACTAGCGGGGGTTGGCGAGCAGTACTTC.

This clone showed up just a few times. The chain joins TRBV7-2 to TRBJ2-1; 8 positions match TRBD2. Germline V lookup: CDR1 SGHTA, CDR2 FQGNSA. Trimming at V came to 9 bases and at J to 9 bases, leaving 13 bases not matched to a gene. This CDR3 spans 14 amino acids. As DNA, the CDR3 is TGTGCCAGGGCCCGGGGGACTAGTGATACTGAGCAGTTCTTC. Its translation is CARARGTSDTEQFF.

This chain links TRBV6-6 with TRBJ1-1, with D possibly being TRBD1 (6 bases). This CDR3 is built from 16 residues. Germline V gives CDR1 MNHNY, CDR2 SVGAGI (reference sequence). The V and J ends lost 5 bases and 1 base respectively, with 17 bases between them. This CDR3 reads CASSNPGQPKNTEAFF. CDR3 sequence (DNA): TGTGCCAGCAGTAATCCGGGACAACCGAAGAACACTGAAGCTTTCTTT.

This chain connects TRBV5-8 to TRBJ2-3, with 9 bases that match TRBD1. Germline loops: CDR1 SGHTS, CDR2 YDEGEE. The CDR3 is made up of 15 amino acids. V shed 1 base and J 1 base; nucleotides not matched to a gene: 1. The CDR3 DNA sequence: TGTGCCAGCAGCTTGAGACAGGGGGGCACAGATACGCAGTATTTT. This codes for CASSLRQGGTDTQYF.

This clone came up once. The gene calls are TRBV7-6 and TRBJ2-7; 9 nucleotides line up with TRBD1. CDR3 length: 18 residues. The V segment lost 5 bases and the J segment 4 bases; nucleotides outside the gene matches: 18. CDR1 SGHVS and CDR2 FNYEAQ come from the germline V gene. CDR3 DNA: TGTGCCAGCAGCCCCTGGACAGGGGCGGCGGGGCCGTTTTACGAGCAGTACTTC. Protein product: CASSPWTGAAGPFYEQYF. Drawing the rest from reference TRBV7-6 and TRBJ2-7, the complete variable domain is GAGVSQSPRYKVTKRGQDVALRCDPISGHVSLYWYRQALGQGPEFLTYFNYEAQQDKSGLPNDRFSAERPEGSISTLTIQRTEQRDSAMYRCASSPWTGAAGPFYEQYFGPGTRLTVT.

The chain recombines TRBV7-8 with TRBJ2-5; the match to TRBD1 covers 11 bases. After removal of 6 bases from V and 6 bases from J, the junction contained 21 bases not matched to a gene. Germline CDR1 is SGHVS and CDR2 is FQNEAQ. The CDR3 extends over 19 amino acids. CDR3 protein: CASRSLRLRTGGSRQTQYF. CDR3 bases: TGTGCCAGCAGGTCCCTTCGACTCCGGACAGGGGGCAGCAGACAGACCCAGTACTTC.

The chain carries TRBV5-4 and TRBJ2-1, with D perhaps matching TRBD1 (6 bases). This CDR3 is 15 amino acids long. V lost 4 bases to trimming and J lost 9 bases, with 20 bases between them. CDR1 and CDR2 from the germline V gene are SGHNT and YYREEE (reference sequence). The CDR3 bases are TGTGCCAGCAGCCTACAGGGTGTGTATTTCAGTGAGCAGTTCTTC. Translated, it gives CASSLQGVYFSEQFF.

This clone was found a few times. This rearrangement joins TRBV30 to TRBJ2-7; D uncertain. The V end lost 2 bases, the J end lost 6 bases, and 14 bases lay between the germline ends. Looked up from germline, CDR1 is GTSNPN and CDR2 is SVGIG (reference sequence). This CDR3 is built from 13 residues. The DNA for the CDR3 is TGTGCCTGGAGTCCCCAGGTTAGGTCCGAGCAGTACTTC. Residues: CAWSPQVRSEQYF.

This clone was counted a few times. This chain connects TRBV28 to TRBJ2-1; possibly TRBD1 for D (5 bases). Trimming stripped 7 bases from V and 6 bases from J, with 25 bases between. This CDR3 has 17 amino acids. Germline CDR1 reads MDHEN; CDR2 reads SYDVKM. The CDR3 sequence: CASNQRQYVFLGNEQFF. CDR3 sequence (DNA): TGTGCCAGCAACCAACGACAGTATGTTTTTCTAGGCAATGAGCAGTTCTTC.

The V gene is TRBV5-1, the J gene TRBJ1-1; D gene ambiguous. The CDR3 is made up of 14 amino acids. Trimming shortened V by 0 bases and J by 5 bases, and 11 bases separated the two germline ends. The V gene's germline CDR1 is SGHRS and CDR2 YFSETQ. The CDR3 nucleotides are TGCGCCAGCAGCTTGGAAGTCAGAGGGACTGAAGCTTTCTTT. Translated, it gives CASSLEVRGTEAFF.

The V gene is TRBV28, the J gene TRBJ1-2; TRBD1 matches at 7 bases. The junction had 8 bases not matched to a gene; V was cut back by 6 bases and J by 7 bases. The CDR3 sequence is 13 residues long. Germline V CDR1 and CDR2: MDHEN, SYDVKM. The CDR3 nucleotides are TGTGCCAGCAGGAGTCAGGGGGGAGTTGGCTACACCTTC. Amino acids: CASRSQGGVGYTF.